This TCR beta chain is drawn from a study of CD8 T cells in ankylosing spondylitis. V gave up 6 bases and J gave up 4 bases, with 10 bases separating them. The CDR3 sequence is 13 residues long. CDR1 is SEHNR and CDR2 is FQNEAQ in the germline V gene (reference sequence). Generation of TCR beta libraries employed quantitative 5'-RACE incorporating molecular barcodes. One entry per CDR3 protein results from TCRdb running MiXCR on the 5' RACE reads. The sample includes approximately 150,000 distinct CDR3 sequences, roughly 10% of them seen just once. Sample: blood, either unsorted or a sorted T cell fraction (not recorded which). The chain has TRBV7-9 and TRBJ1-5; TRBD1 might be the D (6 bases). This clonotype was sampled from a female donor with ankylosing spondylitis or in good health (not recorded which). This CDR3 is CASSFGQNQPQHF. As DNA, the CDR3 is TGTGCCAGCAGTTTCGGACAGAATCAGCCCCAGCATTTT. The full variable domain, rest sourced from reference TRBV7-9 and TRBJ1-5, is DTGVSQNPRHKITKRGQNVTFRCDPISEHNRLYWYRQTLGQGPEFLTYFQNEAQLEKSRLLSDRFSAERPKGSFSTLEIQRTEQGDSAMYLCASSFGQNQPQHFGDGTRLSIL.